This T cell receptor (beta chain) was found in a study of post-analysis software for immune sequencing data. About the research overall: Courses of disease covered relapsing-remitting, secondary progressive and progressive-relapsing multiple sclerosis. General study findings and limits: In multiple sclerosis, normalized Chao1 diversity was significantly below that of controls. Controls had lower frequencies than patients of four or five TRBV segments, which included TRBV5-6, TRBV5-1 and TRBV20-1.

Per germline, CDR1 MNHNS and CDR2 SASEGT. This CDR3 has 14 amino acids. Incorporated into the TCR beta cDNA libraries were unique molecular identifiers, which served to reduce PCR and sequencing biases. The authors obtained roughly 500,000 cDNA molecules from approximately 1 to 10 million T cells. MiXCR, run by TCRdb on the PCR reads, gives a single entry per CDR3 protein. This table has hundreds of thousands of distinct CDR3 sequences, 55% to 70% appearing once. A note on this clonotype: Its antigen is still unknown.

This clonotype originated in a girl aged 2 to 10 with multiple sclerosis. The sample taken for sequencing was blood. The V and J genes are TRBV6-1 and TRBJ2-4, with D perhaps matching TRBD1 (5 bases). With the DNA end fitting TRBJ2-7 better, the J assignment may be wrong. The CDR3 DNA reads as TGTGCCAGCAGTATCCGAAGGGGTGCCTACGAGCAGTACTTC. This sequence encodes CASSIRRGAYEQYF.